The clone carrying this TCR beta chain was recorded only once. The CDR3 contains 16 residues. Germline lookup yields CDR1 SGHRS and CDR2 YFSETQ. V shed 3 bases, J shed 10 bases, and the junction held 12 bases outside the gene matches. This sample is drawn from a study of blood T cell repertoires in COVID-19. On the study more broadly: Acute-phase and convalescent COVID-19 samples originated in the United States, Italy and Spain. Sources were T cells, B-cell-depleted T cells, or PBMCs; the material itself was cDNA or gDNA.

Original data processing: Scientists estimated how many nucleated cells there were by amplifying reference gene primers. TCRdb's table, derived via immunoSEQ multiplex PCR, lists solely in-frame clones and lacks some. Clone size and the V and J calls come from that table; the DNA yielded D and trimming. The sample records about 260,000 clones, approximately 86% being singletons. The sample was peripheral blood. The chain uses TRBV5-1 and TRBJ1-6; TRBD1 aligns across 8 bases. The receptor was isolated from a young man with active or convalescent COVID-19. CDR3 in DNA: TGCGCCAGCAGCTCCGGGACAGGCGTGTCCGAATCACCCCTCCACTTT. As protein: CASSSGTGVSESPLHF.